This T cell receptor (beta chain) came from a study of OX40 agonist ivuxolimab in advanced cancers. The CDR3 has 14 residues. Trimming cost V 6 bases and J 5 bases, with 13 bases left between them. Germline CDR1 is MNHEY and CDR2 is SMNVEV (reference sequence). TCRdb's table, derived via immunoSEQ multiplex PCR, lists solely in-frame clones and lacks some. The sample contains tens of thousands of clones, around nine tenths of which appear only once. The V and J genes are TRBV27 and TRBJ2-2; D ambiguous. The receptor was isolated from an adult with an advanced solid tumor such as melanoma, head and neck, liver or kidney cancer. This specimen was CD4+ or CD8+ T cells sorted from blood, taken in a trial of the OX40 agonist ivuxolimab. In DNA, the CDR3 is TGTGCCAGCAGCCTCCGGCAGGAAACCGGGGAGCTGTTTTTT. It codes for CASSLRQETGELFF.